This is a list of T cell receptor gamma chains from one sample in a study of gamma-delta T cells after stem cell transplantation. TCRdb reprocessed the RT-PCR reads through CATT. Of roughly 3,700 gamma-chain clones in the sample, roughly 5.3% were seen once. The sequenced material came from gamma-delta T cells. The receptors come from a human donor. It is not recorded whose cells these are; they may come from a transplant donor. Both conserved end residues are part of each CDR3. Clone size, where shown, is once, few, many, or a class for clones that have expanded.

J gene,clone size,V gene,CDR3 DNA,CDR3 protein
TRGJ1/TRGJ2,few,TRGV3,TGTGCCACCTGGGACGGATCCGAGAAACTCTTT,CATWDGSEKLF
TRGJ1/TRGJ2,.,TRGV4,TGTGCCACCTGGGATTGGTTGAGATATTATAAGAAACTCTTT,CATWDWLRYYKKLF
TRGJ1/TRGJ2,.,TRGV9,TGTGCCTTGTGGGAGCCCCAGAATTATTATAAGAAACTCTTT,CALWEPQNYYKKLF
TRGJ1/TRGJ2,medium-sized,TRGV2,TGTGCCACCTGGGACGGGCCTCCAATTTATTATAAGAAACTCTTT,CATWDGPPIYYKKLF
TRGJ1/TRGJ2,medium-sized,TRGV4,TGTGCCACCTGGGATTCCGAAAAGAAACTCTTT,CATWDSEKKLF
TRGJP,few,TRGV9,TGTGCCTTGTGGGAGATTCTACAGTTGGGCAAAAAAATCAAGGTATTT,CALWEILQLGKKIKVF
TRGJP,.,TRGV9,TGTGCCTTGTGGGAGGGGGAGTCGGGCAAAAAAATCAAGGTATTT,CALWEGESGKKIKVF
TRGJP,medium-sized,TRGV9,TGTGCCTTGTGGGAGGTGCAGGAAGAGTTGGGCAAAAAAATCAAGGTATTT,CALWEVQEELGKKIKVF
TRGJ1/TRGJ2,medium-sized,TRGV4,TGTGCCACCTGGGATGGCGATAATTATTATAAGAAACTCTTT,CATWDGDNYYKKLF
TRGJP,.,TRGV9,TGCGCCTTGTGGGAGCTACTGTGGGTCGAGTTGGGCAAAAAAATCAAGGTATTT,CALWELLWVELGKKIKVF
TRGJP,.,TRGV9,TGTGCCTTGTGGGAGCCAAAAGAGTTGGGCAAAAAAATCAAGGTATTT,CALWEPKELGKKIKVF
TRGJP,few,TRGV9,TGTGCCTTGTGGGAGGAGGTGTTAGGCAAAAAAATCAAGGTATTT,CALWEEVLGKKIKVF
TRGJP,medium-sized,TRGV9,TGTGCCTTGTGGGAGGTGCTACGAGCGTTGGGCAAAAAAATCAAGGTATTT,CALWEVLRALGKKIKVF
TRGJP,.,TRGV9,TGTGCCTTGTGGGAGCTCCAGGAAAGAGAGTTGGGCAAAAAAATCAAGGTATTT,CALWELQERELGKKIKVF
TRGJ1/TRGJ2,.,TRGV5,TGTGCCACCTGGGACAGCCAGAATTATTATAAGAAACTCTTT,CATWDSQNYYKKLF
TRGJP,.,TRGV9,TGTGCCTTGTGGGAGGTGCACGGGGAGTTGGGCAAAAAAATCAAGGTATTT,CALWEVHGELGKKIKVF
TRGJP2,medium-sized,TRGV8,TGTGCCACCTGGGATCGGGGGGTGAGTGATTGGATCAAGACGTTT,CATWDRGVSDWIKTF
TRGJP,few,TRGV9,TGTGCCTTGTGGGACTCCCAGCGGGAGTTGGGCAAAAAAATCAAGGTATTT,CALWDSQRELGKKIKVF
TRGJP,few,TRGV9,TGTGCCTTGTGGGAGGATCCAGAGTTGGGCAAAAAAATCAAGGTATTT,CALWEDPELGKKIKVF
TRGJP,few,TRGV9,TGTGCCTTGTGGGAGGTGCAGACCGACCAAGAGTTGGGCAAAAAAATCAAGGTATTT,CALWEVQTDQELGKKIKVF
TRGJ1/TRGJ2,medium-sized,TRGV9,TGTGCCTTGTGGTATTATAAGAAACTCTTT,CALWYYKKLF
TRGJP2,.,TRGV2,TGTGCCACCTGGGGGAATGATTGGATCAAGACGTTT,CATWGNDWIKTF
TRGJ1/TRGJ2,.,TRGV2,TGTGCCACCTGGGACGGGAAGAAGAAACTCTTT,CATWDGKKKLF
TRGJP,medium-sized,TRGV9,TGTGCCTTGTGGGAGGGCCAAGAGTTGGGCAAAAAAATCAAGGTATTT,CALWEGQELGKKIKVF
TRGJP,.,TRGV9,TGTGCCTTGTGGGAAGTAGAGTTGGGCAAAAAAATCAAGGTATTT,CALWEVELGKKIKVF
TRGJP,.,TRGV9,TGTGCCTTGTGGGACCGTGATAAAGAGTTGGGCAAAAAAATCAAGGTATTT,CALWDRDKELGKKIKVF
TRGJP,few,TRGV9,TGTGCCTTGTGGGAGGTGCGGGGAGGGGAGTTGGGCAAAAAAATCAAGGTATTT,CALWEVRGGELGKKIKVF
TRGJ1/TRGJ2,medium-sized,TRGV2,TGTGCCACCTGGGACGGGCATTATTATAAGAAACTCTTT,CATWDGHYYKKLF
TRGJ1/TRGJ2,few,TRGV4,TGTGCCACCTGGGATGGCCCACAGAATTATTATAAGAAACTCTTT,CATWDGPQNYYKKLF
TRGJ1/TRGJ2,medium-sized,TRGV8,TGTGCCACCTGGGATAATAAGAAACTCTTT,CATWDNKKLF